Listed below are T cell receptor beta chains from one sample, sequenced in a study of brain T cells in children with intractable seizures. Some clones are missing from TCRdb's copy, which holds only in-frame ones; the method was immunoSEQ multiplex PCR. The table records hundreds of thousands of clones, approximately 93% of them present only once. The material sequenced was peripheral blood, taken about 5 months after surgery. These receptors all come from a boy less than two years old with tuberous sclerosis and intractable seizures. Each CDR3 is given with its conserved first and last residue. The D gene is left open where the match is weak.

TRBJ1-1	TRBD1	TRBV5-4	CASSLVTGPNTEAFF
TRBJ2-1	TRBD2	TRBV19	CASSIVGTRRGEQFF
TRBJ1-1	TRBD1	TRBV2	CASSENRGGVTEAFF
TRBJ2-1	.	TRBV7-2	CASSLSQASWDEQFF
TRBJ1-6	.	TRBV9	CASSLAGTYNSPLHF
TRBJ2-3	TRBD1	TRBV19	CASSIDETGAFTDTQYF
TRBJ2-5	TRBD2	TRBV6-5	CASSYSSGETQETQYF
TRBJ2-6	.	TRBV27	CASRLKSSYFSGANVLTF
TRBJ1-1	.	TRBV5-1	CASSFGFITEAFF
TRBJ2-7	.	TRBV5-1	CASSLEGVHEQYF
TRBJ1-5	.	TRBV19	CASSIHDSSNQPQHF
TRBJ1-1	.	TRBV12-3/TRBV12-4	CASSFVMNTEAFF
TRBJ2-7	.	TRBV23-1	CASSHTWTASGYEQYF
TRBJ2-6	.	TRBV6-4	CASSEDNSGANVLTF
TRBJ1-1	.	TRBV13	CASSLGIEAFF
TRBJ2-7	.	TRBV6-1	CASSERGLAPYEQYF
TRBJ2-3	.	TRBV5-1	CASSLSTDTQYF
TRBJ1-4	.	TRBV7-9	CASSTTRTVGEKLFF
TRBJ2-3	TRBD2	TRBV27	CASSWASGISDTQYF
TRBJ1-3	.	TRBV9	CASSAQGSPGNTIYF
TRBJ2-5	TRBD2	TRBV5-6	CASSMTSGPQETQYF
TRBJ2-1	.	TRBV2	CASSGMTPTSYNEQFF
TRBJ2-2	.	TRBV28	CASTPGLTNTGELFF
TRBJ2-5	.	TRBV5-4	CASSLGNRGKIAQYF
TRBJ1-1	.	TRBV7-2	CASSFGTVNTEAFF
TRBJ1-1	.	TRBV3-1/TRBV3-2	CASSQGGLGEAFF
TRBJ2-3	.	TRBV25-1	CASTRRPEESTDTQYF
TRBJ2-1	.	TRBV3-1/TRBV3-2	CASSQAGNEQFF
TRBJ1-2	.	TRBV5-1	CASSLAPGVFYGYTF
TRBJ1-6	.	TRBV7-9	CASRVSGDSPNSPLHF
TRBJ2-5	TRBD2	TRBV5-4	CASSKGLAGGGQETQYF
TRBJ2-7	.	TRBV24-1	CATSGAGSYEQYF
TRBJ1-6	TRBD1	TRBV6-2/TRBV6-3	CASSQRDSSYNSPLHF
TRBJ1-6	.	TRBV5-5	CASSLGPHDSPLHF
TRBJ1-2	.	TRBV6-5	CASSQDNLKDSYTF
TRBJ2-1	TRBD2	TRBV11-3	CASSLASSGRVGNEQFF
TRBJ1-5	.	TRBV7-8	CASSPLGAGDYSQPQHF
TRBJ2-1	TRBD2	TRBV10-3	CAISEKRERNEQFF
TRBJ1-1	TRBD1	TRBV18	CASSPLYDREAATEAFF
TRBJ1-3	.	TRBV11-3	CASSLGPSSGNTIYF
TRBJ1-2	.	TRBV5-1	CASSLGATNNYGYTF
TRBJ1-6	TRBD1	TRBV5-8	CASSSSITGTGGYYNSPLHF
TRBJ1-5	.	TRBV27	CASRPTPDGSSGNQPQHF
TRBJ2-6	.	TRBV11-2	CASSYKGGANVLTF
TRBJ2-3	TRBD1	TRBV12-3/TRBV12-4	CASSLAGQGPQYF
TRBJ1-1	.	TRBV11-2	CASSLVYGKTEAFF
TRBJ2-7	.	TRBV5-5	CASTPRSGSEIYEQYF
TRBJ2-1	.	TRBV4-2	CASSQEVTNEQFF
TRBJ1-4	.	TRBV29-1	CSVELPGLGEKLFF
TRBJ1-4	TRBD1	TRBV11-2	CASSSGQGAEKLFF
TRBJ1-1	.	TRBV29-1	CSVGPGALSAFF
TRBJ2-5	TRBD2	TRBV11-2	CASLRNGLAGAQETQYF
TRBJ2-7	TRBD1	TRBV11-3	CASTENSQGTNSYEQYF
TRBJ1-3	.	TRBV5-1	CASSLSGVEGNTIYF
TRBJ1-6	.	TRBV30	CAWGGREDSPLHF
TRBJ2-7	TRBD1	TRBV7-3	CASSPGRDSSYEQYF
TRBJ2-5	.	TRBV9	CASSVGTDRFQETQYF
TRBJ1-1	.	TRBV10-3	CAISGGTEAFF
TRBJ1-3	TRBD1	TRBV5-1	CASRLRDRRNTIYF
TRBJ1-1	TRBD1	TRBV11-3	CASSPWTGDMNTEAFF